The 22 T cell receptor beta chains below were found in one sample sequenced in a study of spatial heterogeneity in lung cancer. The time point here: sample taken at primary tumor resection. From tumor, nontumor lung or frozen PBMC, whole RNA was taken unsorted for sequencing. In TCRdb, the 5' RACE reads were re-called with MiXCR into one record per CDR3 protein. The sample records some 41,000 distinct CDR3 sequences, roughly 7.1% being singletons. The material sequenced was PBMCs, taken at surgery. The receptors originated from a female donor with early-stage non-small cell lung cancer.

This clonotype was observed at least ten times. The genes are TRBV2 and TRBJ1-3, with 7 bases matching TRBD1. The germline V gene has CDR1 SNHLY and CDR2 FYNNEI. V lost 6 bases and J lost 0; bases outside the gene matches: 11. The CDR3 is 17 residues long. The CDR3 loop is CASRAGGQPFSGNTIYF. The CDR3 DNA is TGTGCCAGCAGAGCAGGGGGACAGCCCTTCTCTGGAAACACCATATATTTT.

For the CDR3, the DNA is TGTGCCACCCGGCGCGGCGGCCCAAATGAGCAGTTCTTC. Residues: CATRRGGPNEQFF. The V and J genes are TRBV10-3 and TRBJ2-1; the D is unclear. This CDR3 has 13 residues. Germline-derived CDR1 and CDR2 are ENHRY and SYGVKD. With 10 bases removed from V and 7 bases from J, the gap between germline ends came to 17 bases.

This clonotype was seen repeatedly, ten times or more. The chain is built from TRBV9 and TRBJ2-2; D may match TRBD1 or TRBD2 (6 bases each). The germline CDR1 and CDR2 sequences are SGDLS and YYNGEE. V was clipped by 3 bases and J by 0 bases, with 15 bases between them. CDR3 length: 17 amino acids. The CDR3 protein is CASSEYSGGANTGELFF. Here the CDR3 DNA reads TGTGCCAGCAGCGAGTACTCCGGGGGCGCGAACACCGGGGAGCTGTTTTTT.

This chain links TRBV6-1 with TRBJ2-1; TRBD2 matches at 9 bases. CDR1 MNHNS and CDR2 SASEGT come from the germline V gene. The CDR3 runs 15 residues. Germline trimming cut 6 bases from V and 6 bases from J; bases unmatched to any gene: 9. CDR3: CASRSGSGGINEQFF. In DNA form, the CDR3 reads TGTGCCAGCAGGTCGGGGAGCGGGGGGATCAATGAGCAGTTCTTC.

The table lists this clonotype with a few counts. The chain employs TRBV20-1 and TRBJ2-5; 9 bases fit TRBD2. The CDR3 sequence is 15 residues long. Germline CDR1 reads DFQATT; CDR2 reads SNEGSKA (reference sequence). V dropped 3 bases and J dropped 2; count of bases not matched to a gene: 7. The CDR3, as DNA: TGCAGTGCTAGTGAGCGGGGGGTGGCACAAGAGACCCAGTACTTC. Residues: CSASERGVAQETQYF.

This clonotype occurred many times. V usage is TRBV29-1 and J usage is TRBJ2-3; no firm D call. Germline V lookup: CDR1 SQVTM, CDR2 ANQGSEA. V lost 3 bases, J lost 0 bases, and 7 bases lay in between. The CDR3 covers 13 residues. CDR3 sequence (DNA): TGCAGCGTTGAGGGTGGGAGCACAGATACGCAGTATTTT. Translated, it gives CSVEGGSTDTQYF.

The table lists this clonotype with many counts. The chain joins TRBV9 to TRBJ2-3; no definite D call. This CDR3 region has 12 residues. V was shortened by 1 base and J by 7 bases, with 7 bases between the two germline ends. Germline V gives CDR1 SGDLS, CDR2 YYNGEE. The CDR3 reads CASSVSPYTQYF. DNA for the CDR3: TGTGCCAGCAGCGTAAGTCCATATACGCAGTATTTT.

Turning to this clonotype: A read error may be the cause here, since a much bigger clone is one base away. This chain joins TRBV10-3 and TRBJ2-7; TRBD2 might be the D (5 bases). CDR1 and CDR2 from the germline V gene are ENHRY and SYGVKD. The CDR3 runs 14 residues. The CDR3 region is CAISQDWSSYERYF. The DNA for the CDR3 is TGTGCCATCAGTCAGGACTGGAGCTCCTACGAGCGGTACTTC.

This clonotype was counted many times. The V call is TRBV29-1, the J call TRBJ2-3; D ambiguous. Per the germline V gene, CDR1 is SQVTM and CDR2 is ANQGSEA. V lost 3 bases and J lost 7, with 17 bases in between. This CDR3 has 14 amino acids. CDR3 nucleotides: TGCAGCGTTGATGGTGACCAAAAAGCTAATACGCAGTATTTT. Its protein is CSVDGDQKANTQYF.

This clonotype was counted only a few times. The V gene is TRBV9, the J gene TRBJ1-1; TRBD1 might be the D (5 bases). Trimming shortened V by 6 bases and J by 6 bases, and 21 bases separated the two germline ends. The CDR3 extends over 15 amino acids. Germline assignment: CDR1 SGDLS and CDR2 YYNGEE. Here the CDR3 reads CASKLVGEISSEAFF. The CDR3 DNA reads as TGTGCCAGCAAATTGGTGGGGGAGATCTCCTCTGAAGCTTTCTTT.

The CDR3 is CASSLTSYEQYF. DNA of the CDR3: TGTGCCAGCAGCTTAACTTCGTACGAGCAGTACTTC. The rearrangement links TRBV11-3 to TRBJ2-7; D remains unclear. V dropped 2 bases and J dropped 4 bases, with 6 bases sitting between them. Germline V gene lookup returns CDR1 SGHNT and CDR2 YENEEA. The CDR3 is 12 residues long.

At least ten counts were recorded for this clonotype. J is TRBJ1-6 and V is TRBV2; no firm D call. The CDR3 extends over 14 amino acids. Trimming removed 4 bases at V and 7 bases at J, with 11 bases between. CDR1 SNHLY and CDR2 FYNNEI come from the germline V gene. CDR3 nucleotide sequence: TGTGCCAGCAGTGTCGGACCATCCAATTCACCCCTCCACTTT. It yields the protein CASSVGPSNSPLHF. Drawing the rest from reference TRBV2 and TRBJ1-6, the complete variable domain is EPEVTQTPSHQVTQMGQEVILRCVPISNHLYFYWYRQILGQKVEFLVSFYNNEISEKSEIFDDQFSVERPDGSNFTLKIRSTKLEDSAMYFCASSVGPSNSPLHFGNGTRLTVT.

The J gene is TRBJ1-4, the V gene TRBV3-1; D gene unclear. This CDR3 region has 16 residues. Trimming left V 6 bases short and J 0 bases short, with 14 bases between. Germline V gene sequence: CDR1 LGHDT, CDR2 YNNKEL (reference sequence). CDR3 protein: CASRKIGRTTNEKLFF. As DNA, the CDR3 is TGTGCCAGCAGGAAAATAGGGAGGACAACTAATGAAAAACTGTTTTTT.

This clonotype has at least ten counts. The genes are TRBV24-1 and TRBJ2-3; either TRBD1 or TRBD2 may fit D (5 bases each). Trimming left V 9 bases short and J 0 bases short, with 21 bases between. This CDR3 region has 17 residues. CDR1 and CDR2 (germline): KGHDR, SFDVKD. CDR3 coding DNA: TGTGCCACCCCTCAGGGAGCGAAGACCACTAGCACAGATACGCAGTATTTT. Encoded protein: CATPQGAKTTSTDTQYF.

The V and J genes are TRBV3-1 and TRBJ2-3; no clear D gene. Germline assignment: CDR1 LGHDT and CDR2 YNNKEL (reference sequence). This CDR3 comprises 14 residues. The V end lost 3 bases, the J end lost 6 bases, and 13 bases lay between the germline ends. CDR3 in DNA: TGTGCCAGCAGCCAGTTCGTGGGCAGGGATACGCAGTATTTT. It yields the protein CASSQFVGRDTQYF.

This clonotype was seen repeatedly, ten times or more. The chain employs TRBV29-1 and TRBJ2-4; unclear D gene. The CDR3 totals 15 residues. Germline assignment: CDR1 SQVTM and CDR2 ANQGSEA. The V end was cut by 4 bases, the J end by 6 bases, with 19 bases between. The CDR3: CSVVFPPDSGNIQYF. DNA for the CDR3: TGCAGCGTTGTTTTTCCCCCCGACTCTGGAAACATTCAGTACTTC.

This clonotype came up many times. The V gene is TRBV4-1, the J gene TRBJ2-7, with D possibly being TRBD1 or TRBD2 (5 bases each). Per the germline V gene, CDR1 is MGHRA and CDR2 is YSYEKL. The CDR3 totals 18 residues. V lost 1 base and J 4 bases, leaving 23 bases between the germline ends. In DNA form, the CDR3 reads TGCGCCAGCAGCCAAGTTCGGGGCCGCAGGGAAAGGGAGTACGAGCAGTACTTC. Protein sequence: CASSQVRGRREREYEQYF.

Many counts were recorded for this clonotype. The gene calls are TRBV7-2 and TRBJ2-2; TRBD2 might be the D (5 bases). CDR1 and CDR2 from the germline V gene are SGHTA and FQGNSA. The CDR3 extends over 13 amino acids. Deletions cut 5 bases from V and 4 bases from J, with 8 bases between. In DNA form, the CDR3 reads TGTGCCAGCAGCCCGGACTTCACCGGGGAGCTGTTTTTT. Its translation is CASSPDFTGELFF. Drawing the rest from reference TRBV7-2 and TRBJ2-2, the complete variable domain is GAGVSQSPSNKVTEKGKDVELRCDPISGHTALYWYRQSLGQGLEFLIYFQGNSAPDKSGLPSDRFSAERTGGSVSTLTIQRTQQEDSAVYLCASSPDFTGELFFGEGSRLTVL.

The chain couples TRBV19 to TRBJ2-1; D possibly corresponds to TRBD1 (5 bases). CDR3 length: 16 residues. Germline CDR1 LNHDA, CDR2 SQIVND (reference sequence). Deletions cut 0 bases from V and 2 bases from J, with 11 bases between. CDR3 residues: CASSIEKGVPYNEQFF. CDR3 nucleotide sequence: TGTGCCAGTAGTATAGAGAAAGGGGTTCCCTACAATGAGCAGTTCTTC.

In DNA, the CDR3 is TGTGCCAGCAGTTACCAACCGGGACTAGCGGATACGCAGTATTTT. This translates into CASSYQPGLADTQYF. V and J are TRBV6-2 or TRBV6-3 and TRBJ2-3, with 10 bases lining up with TRBD2. Per germline, CDR1 MNHEY and CDR2 SVGEGT. CDR3 size: 15 residues. V lost 2 bases, J lost 6 bases, and 5 bases stayed unmatched.

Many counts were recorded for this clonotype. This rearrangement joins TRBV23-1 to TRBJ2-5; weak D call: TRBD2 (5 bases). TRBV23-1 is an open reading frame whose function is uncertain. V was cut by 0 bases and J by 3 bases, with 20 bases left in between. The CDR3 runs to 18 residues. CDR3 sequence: CASSQSDLGWCSKETQYF. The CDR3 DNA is TGCGCCAGCAGTCAATCGGACTTAGGATGGTGTAGTAAAGAGACCCAGTACTTC.

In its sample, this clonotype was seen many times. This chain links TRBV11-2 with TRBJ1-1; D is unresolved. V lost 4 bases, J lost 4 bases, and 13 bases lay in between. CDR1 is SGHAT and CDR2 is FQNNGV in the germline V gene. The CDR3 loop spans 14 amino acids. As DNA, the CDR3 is TGTGCCAGCAGCTCGCTAGCGACGGTCACTGAAGCTTTCTTT. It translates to CASSSLATVTEAFF. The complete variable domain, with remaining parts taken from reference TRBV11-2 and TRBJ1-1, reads EAGVAQSPRYKIIEKRQSVAFWCNPISGHATLYWYQQILGQGPKLLIQFQNNGVVDDSQLPKDRFSAERLKGVDSTLKIQPAKLEDSAVYLCASSSLATVTEAFFGQGTRLTVV.